Below, 22 T cell receptor beta chains from the same sample are listed, as sequenced in a study of T cell changes during pregnancy in multiple sclerosis. Measured with immunoSEQ multiplex PCR; TCRdb has only the in-frame clones, and not every one. Of tens of thousands of clones listed, about 89% are singletons. The sample was CD4+ T cells from peripheral blood mononuclear cells, taken in the first trimester of pregnancy. All receptors come from a female donor with multiple sclerosis, enrolled in a pregnancy study.

As DNA, the CDR3 is TGCGCCAGCACCGAGGGGGCGAGGGGGCAGTTCTTC. Amino acid sequence: CASTEGARGQFF. V and J are TRBV5-1 and TRBJ2-1; 7 nucleotides agree with TRBD1. CDR3 length: 12 amino acids. The J segment lost 12 bases and the V segment lost 6 bases, leaving 9 bases of the junction unmatched. Germline assignment: CDR1 SGHRS and CDR2 YFSETQ.

CDR3 sequence reads: CASKLGQRAYEQYF. Here the CDR3 DNA reads TGTGCCAGTAAATTGGGACAGAGAGCCTACGAGCAGTACTTC. V is TRBV14 and J is TRBJ2-7, with 7 bases identical to TRBD1. CDR1 and CDR2 (germline): SGHDN, FVKESK. This CDR3 is built from 14 residues. V trimming: 9 bases; J trimming: 2 bases; junction bases outside the gene matches: 10.

This clone was counted between two and nine times. The chain couples TRBV7-2 to TRBJ2-3, with a weak D call TRBD2 (6 bases). The germline V and J ends were trimmed by 0 bases and 1 base, with 11 bases remaining between them. This CDR3 region has 16 residues. The germline CDR1 and CDR2 sequences are SGHTA and FQGNSA. This chain's CDR3 is CASSLAQASGTDTQYF. CDR3 nucleotide sequence: TGTGCCAGCAGCTTAGCGCAGGCTAGCGGCACAGATACGCAGTATTTT.

The chain has TRBV5-6 and TRBJ1-3; D uncertain. The CDR3 consists of 16 residues. With 6 bases removed from V and 0 bases from J, the gap between germline ends came to 16 bases. Germline V gives CDR1 SGHDT, CDR2 YYEEEE. The CDR3 reads CASTLVSGASGNTIYF. The CDR3 DNA follows: TGTGCCAGCACCCTCGTTTCGGGTGCCTCTGGAAACACCATATATTTT. The full variable domain, in which reference TRBV5-6 and TRBJ1-3 provide the parts outside the CDR3, is DAGVTQSPTHLIKTRGQQVTLRCSPKSGHDTVSWYQQALGQGPQFIFQYYEEEERQRGNFPDRFSGHQFPNYSSELNVNALLLGDSALYLCASTLVSGASGNTIYFGEGSWLTVV.

This sequence joins TRBV2 and TRBJ2-3; 9 bases are a match to TRBD2. There are 15 residues in the CDR3. The germline gives CDR1 SNHLY, CDR2 FYNNEI. Losses at the gene ends were 6 bases for V and 4 bases for J; bases not matched to a gene: 8. Written as DNA, the CDR3 is TGTGCCAGCAGGGGGTTGGGCGGGAGGGCAGATACGCAGTATTTT. Translated, it gives CASRGLGGRADTQYF.

This chain connects TRBV19 to TRBJ1-2, with TRBD1 as a possible D gene (5 bases). V gave up 5 bases and J gave up 2 bases, with 15 bases separating them. The CDR3 has 15 amino acids. Germline CDR1 reads LNHDA; CDR2 reads SQIVND (reference sequence). CDR3 coding DNA: TGTGCCAGTAGTCCCCGTGGAGGGACGAACTATGGCTACACCTTC. It translates to CASSPRGGTNYGYTF. Complete variable domain (other parts from reference TRBV19 and TRBJ1-2): DGGITQSPKYLFRKEGQNVTLSCEQNLNHDAMYWYRQDPGQGLRLIYYSQIVNDFQKGDIAEGYSVSREKKESFPLTVTSAQKNPTAFYLCASSPRGGTNYGYTFGSGTRLTVV.

V gene TRBV5-4 combines with J gene TRBJ2-5; weak D call: TRBD2 (6 bases). The V gene's germline CDR1 is SGHNT and CDR2 YYREEE (reference sequence). The CDR3 contains 12 residues. V lost 7 bases and J lost 3, with 10 bases in between. CDR3 nucleotides: TGTGCCAGCGGAGGGAGGAAAGAGACCCAGTACTTC. This translates into CASGGRKETQYF. The full variable domain, rest sourced from reference TRBV5-4 and TRBJ2-5, is ETGVTQSPTHLIKTRGQQVTLRCSSQSGHNTVSWYQQALGQGPQFIFQYYREEENGRGNFPPRFSGLQFPNYSSELNVNALELDDSALYLCASGGRKETQYFGPGTRLLVL.

This clone showed up just a few times. The rearrangement joins TRBV27 to TRBJ1-2; D unclear. There are 16 residues in the CDR3. CDR1 is MNHEY, CDR2 SMNVEV, per germline (reference sequence). Between the trimmed V and J ends, which lost 3 bases and 6 bases, there was a span of 20 bases. CDR3 loop: CASSLDGVTRAHGYTF. The CDR3 nucleotides read TGTGCCAGCAGTTTGGATGGGGTGACTAGGGCACATGGCTACACCTTC.

The J gene is TRBJ2-5, the V gene TRBV6-1; 11 bases fit TRBD1. This CDR3 comprises 14 residues. Trimming removed 11 bases from V and 5 bases from J; junction bases left unmatched: 10. Germline CDR1 is MNHNS and CDR2 is SASEGT. The CDR3 reads CAEGQGALTETQYF. The CDR3 bases are TGTGCCGAAGGACAGGGGGCGCTGACTGAGACCCAGTACTTC.

V and J are TRBV5-1 and TRBJ2-7; TRBD1 might be the D (6 bases). From germline, CDR1 is SGHRS and CDR2 YFSETQ. The CDR3 covers 17 residues. Trimming stripped 0 bases from V and 2 bases from J, with 18 bases between. The CDR3 protein is CASSLGSGQLLPYEQYF. DNA of the CDR3: TGCGCCAGCAGCTTGGGCTCTGGACAGCTCCTACCCTACGAGCAGTACTTC. Full variable domain (outside the CDR3, taken from reference TRBV5-1 and TRBJ2-7): KAGVTQTPRYLIKTRGQQVTLSCSPISGHRSVSWYQQTPGQGLQFLFEYFSETQRNKGNFPGRFSGRQFSNSRSEMNVSTLELGDSALYLCASSLGSGQLLPYEQYFGPGTRLTVT.

The V gene is TRBV4-2, the J gene TRBJ1-2; tentatively, D is TRBD1 (6 bases). Trimming stripped 7 bases from V and 3 bases from J, with 15 bases between. Germline lookup yields CDR1 LGHNA and CDR2 YNFKEQ. This CDR3 comprises 14 residues. This CDR3 is CASTGQRSDYGYTF. CDR3 DNA: TGTGCCAGCACCGGACAGAGATCGGACTATGGCTACACCTTC.

V is TRBV5-1 and J is TRBJ2-3; TRBD1 is a possible D gene (5 bases). The germline CDR1 and CDR2 sequences are SGHRS and YFSETQ. The V and J ends lost 6 bases and 2 bases respectively, with 16 bases between them. This CDR3 spans 15 amino acids. CDR3: CASTLGDRVTDTQYF. In nucleotides, the CDR3 is TGCGCCAGCACCCTTGGTGACAGAGTCACAGATACGCAGTATTTT.

V is TRBV5-1 and J is TRBJ2-1; no reliable D call. With 0 bases removed from V and 6 bases from J, the gap between germline ends came to 10 bases. The V gene's germline CDR1 is SGHRS and CDR2 YFSETQ. The CDR3 covers 14 residues. CDR3 residues: CASSLAPGSNEQFF. CDR3 DNA: TGCGCCAGCAGCTTGGCCCCCGGTAGCAATGAGCAGTTCTTC. The variable domain in full, with the rest retrieved from reference TRBV5-1 and TRBJ2-1, is KAGVTQTPRYLIKTRGQQVTLSCSPISGHRSVSWYQQTPGQGLQFLFEYFSETQRNKGNFPGRFSGRQFSNSRSEMNVSTLELGDSALYLCASSLAPGSNEQFFGPGTRLTVL.

This sequence joins TRBV19 and TRBJ2-4; 8 positions agree with TRBD2. CDR1 is LNHDA and CDR2 is SQIVND in the germline V gene (reference sequence). V lost 1 base and J lost 2; bases outside the gene matches: 10. The CDR3 has 18 amino acids. The DNA of the CDR3 is TGTGCCAGTAGTATAGCCCGGGGGGGCTGGGAAACCAAAAACATTCAGTACTTC. It encodes CASSIARGGWETKNIQYF.

The chain has TRBV11-2 and TRBJ2-7; weak D call: TRBD2 (5 bases). V lost 6 bases to trimming and J lost 2 bases, with 14 bases between them. The CDR3 runs 14 residues. CDR1 is SGHAT, CDR2 FQNNGV, per germline. CDR3: CASSQLRGPYEQYF. The CDR3 bases are TGTGCCAGCAGTCAACTCCGGGGTCCCTACGAGCAGTACTTC.

The chain uses TRBV29-1 and TRBJ2-5, with D possibly matching TRBD1 (5 bases). Trimming removed 0 bases at V and 1 base at J, with 12 bases between. The germline CDR1 and CDR2 sequences are SQVTM and ANQGSEA. The CDR3 consists of 15 residues. Written as DNA, the CDR3 is TGCAGCGTTGAAGATTGGGTGCAGGGCCAAGAGACCCAGTACTTC. It codes for CSVEDWVQGQETQYF.

Comments on this clone: Other DNA sequences within the sample encode an identical CDR3. This chain connects TRBV2 to TRBJ1-5; 7 bases match TRBD1. With V trimmed by 2 bases and J by 1 base, 5 bases remained unmatched. The CDR3 runs to 16 residues. Germline loops: CDR1 SNHLY, CDR2 FYNNEI. The CDR3 DNA is TGTGCCAGCAGTGAACTAGGGGGCGTGAGCAATCAGCCCCAGCATTTT. Amino acids: CASSELGGVSNQPQHF.

V and J are TRBV19 and TRBJ1-2; 7 bases map to TRBD1. The J segment lost 6 bases and the V segment lost 4 bases, leaving 2 bases of the junction unmatched. CDR3 size: 12 residues. Germline values: CDR1 LNHDA, CDR2 SQIVND (reference sequence). CDR3 sequence reads: CASSRQGDGYTF. The CDR3 DNA is TGTGCCAGTAGTAGACAGGGTGATGGCTACACCTTC.

In DNA, the CDR3 is TGCGCCAGCATATCTCATGGCTACACCTTC. Its translation: CASISHGYTF. The rearrangement uses TRBV23-1 and TRBJ1-2, with D unresolved. TRBV23-1 is designated an ORF whose function remains uncertain. The ends were cut back, 7 bases at V and 6 bases at J, with 6 bases in the middle. This CDR3 comprises 10 residues.

The chain links TRBV1 to TRBJ2-2; the table's TRBD2 call for D was not verified on the DNA. TRBV1 is deemed a pseudogene. This CDR3 spans 16 amino acids. As DNA, the CDR3 is TGCACCAGCAGCCAAAGGAGGGAGAAACTGGCCGGGGAGCTGTTTTTT. Translating it yields CTSSQRREKLAGELFF.

J is TRBJ2-5 and V is TRBV2; 8 bases align to TRBD1. Unmatched junction bases numbered 0, after V lost 4 bases and J lost 2 bases. Per the germline V gene, CDR1 is SNHLY and CDR2 is FYNNEI. CDR3 length equals 13 residues. CDR3 amino acids: CASSGTGQETQYF. CDR3 coding DNA: TGTGCCAGCAGTGGGACAGGGCAAGAGACCCAGTACTTC.

The gene calls are TRBV9 and TRBJ2-3; 11 positions match TRBD1. Trimming at V came to 0 bases and at J to 4 bases, leaving 4 bases not matched to a gene. CDR3 length: 16 residues. Germline assignment: CDR1 SGDLS and CDR2 YYNGEE. This chain's CDR3 is CASSVVMGQGADTQYF. For the CDR3, the DNA is TGTGCCAGCAGCGTAGTGATGGGACAGGGGGCAGATACGCAGTATTTT.